This record looks at one T cell receptor beta chain sequence and its context. The antigen is undetermined. The source of the sample is a study of Ad26.COV2.S vaccination and SARS-CoV-2 variants. General observations from the study: Those who received vaccine or placebo ended up with similar non-spike TCR breadth.

Libraries were prepared by immunoSEQ multiplex PCR; TCRdb keeps only in-frame clonotypes and omits some of them. The table lists about 380,000 clones, about 83% of them singletons. There are 16 residues in the CDR3. J gave up 1 base and V 5 bases, and 6 bases lay outside the gene matches. CDR1 and CDR2 from the germline V gene are LNHDA and SQIVND (reference sequence). Treatment indicated: 15 to 20 received Ad26.COV2.S at low or high dose, single or two shots; several received placebo; per-sample allocation not given. Sample collection was performed on day 63 after the first vaccine or placebo injection.

The sequence was obtained from a person between 18 and 60 years old who received the Ad26.COV2.S COVID-19 vaccine or a placebo. The material sequenced was peripheral blood, taken in a trial of Ad26.COV2.S vaccine versus placebo. V is TRBV19 and J is TRBJ1-3; 9 bases line up with TRBD1. The CDR3 region is CASSVQGAFSGNTIYF. CDR3 in DNA: TGTGCCAGTAGTGTACAGGGGGCTTTTTCTGGAAACACCATATATTTT.